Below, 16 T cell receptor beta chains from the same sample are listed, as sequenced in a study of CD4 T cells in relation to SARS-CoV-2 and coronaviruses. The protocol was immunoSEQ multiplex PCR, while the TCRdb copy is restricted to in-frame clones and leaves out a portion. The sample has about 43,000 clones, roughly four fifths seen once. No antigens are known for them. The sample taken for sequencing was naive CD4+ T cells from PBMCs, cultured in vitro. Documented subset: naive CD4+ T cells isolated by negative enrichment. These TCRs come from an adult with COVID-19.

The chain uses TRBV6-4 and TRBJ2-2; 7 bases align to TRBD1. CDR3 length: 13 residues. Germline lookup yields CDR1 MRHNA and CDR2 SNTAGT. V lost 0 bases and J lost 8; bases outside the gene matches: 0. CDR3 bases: TGTGCCAGCAGTGACTCGGACAGGGGGGAGCTGTTTTTT. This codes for CASSDSDRGELFF.

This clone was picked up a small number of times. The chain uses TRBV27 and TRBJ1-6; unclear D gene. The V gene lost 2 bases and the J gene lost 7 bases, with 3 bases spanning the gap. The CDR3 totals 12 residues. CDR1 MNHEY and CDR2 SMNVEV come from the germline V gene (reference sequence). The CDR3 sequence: CASSLRNSPLHF. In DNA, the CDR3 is TGTGCCAGCAGTTTACGGAATTCACCCCTCCACTTT.

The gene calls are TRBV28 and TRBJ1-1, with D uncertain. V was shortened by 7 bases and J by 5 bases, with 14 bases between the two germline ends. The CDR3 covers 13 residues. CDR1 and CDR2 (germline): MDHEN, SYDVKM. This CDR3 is CASTPLESTEAFF. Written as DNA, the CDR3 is TGTGCCAGCACCCCCCTCGAGAGTACTGAAGCTTTCTTT.

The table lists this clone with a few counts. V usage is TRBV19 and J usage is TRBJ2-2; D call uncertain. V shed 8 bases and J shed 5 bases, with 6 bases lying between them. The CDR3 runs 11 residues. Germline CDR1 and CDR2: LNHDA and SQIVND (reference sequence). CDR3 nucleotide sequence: TGTGCCAGTTCTAGTACCGGGGAGCTGTTTTTT. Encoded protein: CASSSTGELFF.

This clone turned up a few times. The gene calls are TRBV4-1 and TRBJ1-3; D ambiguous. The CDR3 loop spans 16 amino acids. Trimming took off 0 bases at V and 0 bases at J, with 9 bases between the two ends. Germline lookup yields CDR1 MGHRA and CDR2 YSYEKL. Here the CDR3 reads CASSQDPAYSGNTIYF. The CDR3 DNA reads TGCGCCAGCAGCCAAGATCCCGCGTACTCTGGAAACACCATATATTTT.

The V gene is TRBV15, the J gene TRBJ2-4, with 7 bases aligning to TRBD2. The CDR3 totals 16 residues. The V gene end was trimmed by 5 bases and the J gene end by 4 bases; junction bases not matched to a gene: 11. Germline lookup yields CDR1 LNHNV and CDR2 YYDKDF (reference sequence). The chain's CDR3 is CATSRWGGGDKNIQYF. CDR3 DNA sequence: TGTGCCACCAGCCGCTGGGGGGGAGGAGATAAAAACATTCAGTACTTC.

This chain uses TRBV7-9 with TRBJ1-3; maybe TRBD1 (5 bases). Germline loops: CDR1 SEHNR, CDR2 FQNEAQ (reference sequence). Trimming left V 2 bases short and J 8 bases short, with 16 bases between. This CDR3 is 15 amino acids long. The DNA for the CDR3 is TGTGCCAGCAGCTTACCCGCAGGGTACATGGACACCATATATTTT. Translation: CASSLPAGYMDTIYF.

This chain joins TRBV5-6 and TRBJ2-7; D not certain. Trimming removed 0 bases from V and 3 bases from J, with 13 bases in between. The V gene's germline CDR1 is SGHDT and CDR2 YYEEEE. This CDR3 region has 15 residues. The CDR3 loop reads CASSLVSRSFYEQYF. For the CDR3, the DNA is TGTGCCAGCAGCTTGGTAAGCAGGTCGTTCTACGAGCAGTACTTC.

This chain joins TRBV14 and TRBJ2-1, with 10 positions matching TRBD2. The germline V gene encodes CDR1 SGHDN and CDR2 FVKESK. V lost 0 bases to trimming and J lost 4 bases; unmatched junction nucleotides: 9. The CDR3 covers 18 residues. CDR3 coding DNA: TGTGCCAGCAGCCAAGAAAATCTAGCGGGAGTTTGGTACAATGAGCAGTTCTTC. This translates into CASSQENLAGVWYNEQFF.

CDR3 sequence reads: CASSGANNNEQFF. CDR3 coding DNA: TGTGCCAGCAGCGGCGCTAATAACAATGAGCAGTTCTTC. The chain joins TRBV9 to TRBJ2-1, with no clear D. This CDR3 has 13 residues. Germline lookup yields CDR1 SGDLS and CDR2 YYNGEE. Trimming pared 3 bases from V and 5 bases from J, leaving 9 bases between.

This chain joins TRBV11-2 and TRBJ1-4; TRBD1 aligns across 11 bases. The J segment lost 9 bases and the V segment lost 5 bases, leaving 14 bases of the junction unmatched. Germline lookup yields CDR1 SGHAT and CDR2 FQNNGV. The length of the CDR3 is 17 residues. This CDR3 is CASSRPGQGVRLKKLFF. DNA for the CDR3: TGTGCCAGCAGCCGCCCGGGACAGGGGGTCAGATTGAAAAAACTGTTTTTT.

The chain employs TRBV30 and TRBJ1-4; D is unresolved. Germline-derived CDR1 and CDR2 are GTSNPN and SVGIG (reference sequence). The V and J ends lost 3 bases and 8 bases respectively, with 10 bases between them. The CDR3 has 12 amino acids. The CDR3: CAWSGLREKLFF. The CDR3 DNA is TGTGCCTGGAGCGGGCTCCGGGAAAAACTGTTTTTT.

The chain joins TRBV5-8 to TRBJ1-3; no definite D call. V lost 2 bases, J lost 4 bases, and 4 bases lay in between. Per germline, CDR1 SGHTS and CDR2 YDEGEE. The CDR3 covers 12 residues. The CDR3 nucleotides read TGTGCCAGCAGCTTAGTCGGAAACACCATATATTTT. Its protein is CASSLVGNTIYF.

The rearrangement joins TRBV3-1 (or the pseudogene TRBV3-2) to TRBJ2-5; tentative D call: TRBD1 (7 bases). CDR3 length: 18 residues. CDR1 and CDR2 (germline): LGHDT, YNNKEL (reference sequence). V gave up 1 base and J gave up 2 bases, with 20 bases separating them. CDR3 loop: CASSQAQGQGGLQETQYF. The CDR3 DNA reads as TGTGCCAGCAGCCAAGCTCAGGGGCAGGGGGGACTTCAAGAGACCCAGTACTTC.

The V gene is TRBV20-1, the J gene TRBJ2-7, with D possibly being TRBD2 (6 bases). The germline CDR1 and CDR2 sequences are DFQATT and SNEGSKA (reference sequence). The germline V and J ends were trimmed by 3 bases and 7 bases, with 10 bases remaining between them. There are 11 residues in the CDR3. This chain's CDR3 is CSASGGAEQYF. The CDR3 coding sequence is TGCAGTGCTAGCGGAGGGGCTGAGCAGTACTTC.

This CDR3 is CSVGPRRGDEQFF. As DNA, the CDR3 is TGCAGCGTTGGACCGCGACGGGGGGATGAGCAGTTCTTC. The chain carries TRBV29-1 and TRBJ2-1; 7 nucleotides align to TRBD2. From germline, CDR1 is SQVTM and CDR2 ANQGSEA. The CDR3 is made up of 13 amino acids. Trimming at V came to 4 bases and at J to 8 bases, leaving 8 bases not matched to a gene.